Listed here are 21 T cell receptor beta chains from one sample, sequenced in a study of blood T cells in healthy people across ages. A second about 7 to 11 cycle PCR used barcoded and J-beta primers. TCRdb fed the 5' RACE reads into MiXCR, producing one record per CDR3 protein. The repertoire includes almost 1 million distinct CDR3 sequences, roughly 51% of them detected once, and about a fifth sits in the top ten. The sequenced material came from blood. Source of these receptors: a woman aged 55-69 years in good health.

The chain couples TRBV7-2 to TRBJ2-5; maybe TRBD1 (5 bases). Per germline, CDR1 SGHTA and CDR2 FQGNSA. V gave up 4 bases and J gave up 2 bases, with 11 bases separating them. CDR3 length: 14 residues. The CDR3 is CASSSNRLQETQYF. CDR3 nucleotide sequence: TGTGCCAGCAGCTCCAACAGGTTACAAGAGACCCAGTACTTC.

The CDR3 nucleotides are TGTGCCAGCAGCTTTAGCCTCTACCAAAACATTCAGTACTTC. Its protein is CASSFSLYQNIQYF. The J gene is TRBJ2-4, the V gene TRBV7-2; D not resolved. Germline values: CDR1 SGHTA, CDR2 FQGNSA. The CDR3 spans 14 residues. V was shortened by 3 bases and J by 5 bases, with 11 bases between the two germline ends. Supplemented by reference TRBV7-2 and TRBJ2-4, the full variable domain reads GAGVSQSPSNKVTEKGKDVELRCDPISGHTALYWYRQSLGQGLEFLIYFQGNSAPDKSGLPSDRFSAERTGGSVSTLTIQRTQQEDSAVYLCASSFSLYQNIQYFGAGTRLSVL.

The chain joins TRBV12-3 or TRBV12-4 to TRBJ2-3, with no clear D. The CDR3 is made up of 14 amino acids. With 2 bases removed from V and 2 bases from J, the gap between germline ends came to 8 bases. Here the CDR3 DNA reads TGTGCCAGCAGTTTATGGTCGCCCACAGATACGCAGTATTTT. It specifies CASSLWSPTDTQYF.

V and J are TRBV9 and TRBJ2-7, with a tentative D call TRBD1 (5 bases). V lost 3 bases, J lost 6 bases, and 16 bases lay in between. The germline V gene has CDR1 SGDLS and CDR2 YYNGEE. This CDR3 comprises 14 residues. CDR3 loop: CASSGETEPSEQYF. The CDR3 DNA reads TGTGCCAGCAGCGGAGAGACAGAGCCCAGCGAGCAGTACTTC.

This chain joins TRBV15 and TRBJ2-1; TRBD2 is a possible D gene (7 bases). With 1 base removed from V and 10 bases from J, the gap between germline ends came to 26 bases. CDR1 and CDR2 (germline): LNHNV, YYDKDF (reference sequence). The CDR3 loop spans 18 amino acids. The CDR3, as DNA: TGTGCCACCAGCAGAGTGGGGGGGCTCCGGGGCGCATCCCACGAGCAGTTCTTC. This gives the protein CATSRVGGLRGASHEQFF.

The sample holds a few counts of this clonotype. The chain combines TRBV6-1 with TRBJ2-4; D ambiguous. This CDR3 has 14 residues. The V gene's germline CDR1 is MNHNS and CDR2 SASEGT. Trimming left V 5 bases short and J 4 bases short, with 12 bases between. The CDR3 spells CASSILDPKNIQYF. The CDR3 region has the DNA TGTGCCAGCAGTATTCTAGACCCGAAAAACATTCAGTACTTC.

The chain has TRBV18 and TRBJ2-4, with D maybe TRBD1 (6 bases). The germline CDR1 and CDR2 sequences are KGHSH and LQKENI. V lost 6 bases and J lost 9, with 18 bases in between. The CDR3 is 14 residues long. CDR3 in amino acids: CASSRGQKGGIQYF. The CDR3 bases are TGTGCCAGCTCCCGAGGACAGAAAGGGGGCATTCAGTACTTC. Filled out from reference TRBV18 and TRBJ2-4, the complete variable domain reads NAGVMQNPRHLVRRRGQEARLRCSPMKGHSHVYWYRQLPEEGLKFMVYLQKENIIDESGMPKERFSAEFPKEGPSILRIQQVVRGDSAAYFCASSRGQKGGIQYFGAGTRLSVL.

V and J are TRBV4-1 and TRBJ2-5, with D tentatively TRBD1 or TRBD2 (6 bases each). This CDR3 is 20 amino acids long. CDR1 is MGHRA and CDR2 is YSYEKL in the germline V gene. The germline V and J ends were trimmed by 1 base and 5 bases, with 29 bases remaining between them. In nucleotides, the CDR3 is TGCGCCAGCAGCCAAGGGTCCAAGGGGGGCACTCAGCTGAGGATGGAGACCCAGTACTTC. Protein: CASSQGSKGGTQLRMETQYF.

Written as DNA, the CDR3 is TGCAGCGAGGACAGGGACACTGAAGCTTTCTTT. It specifies CSEDRDTEAFF. The V gene is TRBV29-1, the J gene TRBJ1-1, with 8 bases that match TRBD1. The CDR3 is 11 amino acids. The V gene end was trimmed by 7 bases and the J gene end by 3 bases; junction bases not matched to a gene: 1. Per the germline V gene, CDR1 is SQVTM and CDR2 is ANQGSEA.

This chain connects TRBV6-5 to TRBJ2-5, with D possibly matching TRBD1 (5 bases). TRBJ2-7 matches the DNA end more closely, so the J call is doubtful. This CDR3 comprises 14 residues. Germline CDR1 is MNHEY and CDR2 is SVGAGI. CDR3 sequence (DNA): TGTGCCAGCAGTTACGGGGCGAGGTTATACGAGCAGTACTTC. Protein product: CASSYGARLYEQYF.

The table lists this clonotype with a few counts. The chain has TRBV24-1 and TRBJ2-7; 9 nucleotides align to TRBD1. With V trimmed by 2 bases and J by 2 bases, 6 bases remained unmatched. Germline loops: CDR1 KGHDR, CDR2 SFDVKD. The CDR3 is made up of 16 amino acids. The CDR3 sequence: CATSDSGTGHPYEQYF. CDR3 DNA: TGTGCCACCAGTGATTCCGGGACAGGGCATCCCTACGAGCAGTACTTC.

The rearrangement uses TRBV4-2 and TRBJ2-1, with 15 bases identical to TRBD2. Germline values: CDR1 LGHNA, CDR2 YNFKEQ. With V trimmed by 2 bases and J by 0 bases, 11 bases remained unmatched. The CDR3 is 21 residues long. For the CDR3, the DNA is TGTGCCAGCAGCCAACTAAGTCCCGGGACTAGCGGGGGGAGCTCCTACAATGAGCAGTTCTTC. This sequence encodes CASSQLSPGTSGGSSYNEQFF.

J is TRBJ2-7 and V is TRBV6-1; no clear D gene. V lost 1 base and J 3 bases, leaving 13 bases between the germline ends. Germline V gene sequence: CDR1 MNHNS, CDR2 SASEGT. This CDR3 has 15 residues. The CDR3 spells CASSEGYPPGYEQYF. CDR3 sequence (DNA): TGTGCCAGCAGTGAAGGGTATCCCCCAGGCTACGAGCAGTACTTC.

The chain combines TRBV10-3 with TRBJ1-1; a possible D gene is TRBD1 (5 bases). Germline V CDR1 and CDR2: ENHRY, SYGVKD. Trimming removed 7 bases from V and 4 bases from J, with 13 bases in between. The CDR3 totals 13 residues. The CDR3 DNA sequence: TGTGCCATCAACGCAGGGTTCAGCACTGAAGCTTTCTTT. Encoded protein: CAINAGFSTEAFF.

The rearrangement links TRBV5-1 to TRBJ2-2, with 9 bases lining up with TRBD2. The CDR3 contains 16 residues. The germline gives CDR1 SGHRS, CDR2 YFSETQ. With 0 bases clipped from V and 9 bases from J, the junction kept 9 bases outside the gene matches. The CDR3 DNA follows: TGCGCCAGCAGCTTGGCTGGGACTAGCCTGAGGTGGGAGCTGTTTTTT. Translation gives CASSLAGTSLRWELFF.

Only a few counts were recorded for this clonotype. Here the CDR3 DNA reads TGCAGTGTTACGAGACTCAACTATGGCTACACCTTC. This codes for CSVTRLNYGYTF. V usage is TRBV20-1 and J usage is TRBJ1-2; the D is unclear. The CDR3 is made up of 12 amino acids. In germline, CDR1 is DFQATT, CDR2 SNEGSKA (reference sequence). Trimming shortened V by 7 bases and J by 2 bases, and 11 bases separated the two germline ends.

This clonotype has just a few counts. The genes are TRBV3-1 and TRBJ2-7; 8 positions agree with TRBD1. Germline V gene lookup returns CDR1 LGHDT and CDR2 YNNKEL (reference sequence). This CDR3 is 15 amino acids long. J was trimmed by 4 bases and V by 4 bases; bases with no gene match: 9. CDR3 loop: CASSRTTGGFYEQYF. CDR3 coding DNA: TGTGCCAGCAGCCGCACAACAGGGGGATTTTACGAGCAGTACTTC.

This chain uses TRBV27 with TRBJ2-1; TRBD2 matches at 9 bases. The germline gives CDR1 MNHEY, CDR2 SMNVEV (reference sequence). V gave up 5 bases and J gave up 9 bases; unmatched junction bases: 8. The CDR3 has 14 amino acids. The CDR3 DNA sequence: TGTGCCAGCAGTGGGAGCCTAGCGGGAAGTGAGCAGTTCTTC. It is translated as CASSGSLAGSEQFF.

V and J are TRBV11-1 and TRBJ2-4, with 7 bases lining up with TRBD2. J lost 9 bases, V lost 5 bases, and 10 bases had no gene match. CDR3 length: 14 residues. CDR1 is SGHAT and CDR2 is FQDESV in the germline V gene (reference sequence). CDR3 amino acids: CASSMDGTGGIQYF. In DNA, the CDR3 is TGTGCCAGCAGCATGGACGGGACGGGGGGCATTCAGTACTTC.

The rearrangement uses TRBV27 and TRBJ2-5, with TRBD2 matching 12 bases. The CDR3 is made up of 17 amino acids. The junction had 3 bases not matched to a gene; V was cut back by 1 base and J by 0 bases. Germline assignment: CDR1 MNHEY and CDR2 SMNVEV (reference sequence). The CDR3 region is CASSLYGLAGYQETQYF. The CDR3, as DNA: TGTGCCAGCAGTTTATACGGACTAGCGGGGTACCAAGAGACCCAGTACTTC.

The chain carries TRBV20-1 and TRBJ2-7; 14 positions match TRBD2. Germline values: CDR1 DFQATT, CDR2 SNEGSKA (reference sequence). The CDR3 consists of 15 residues. J was trimmed by 0 bases and V by 5 bases; bases with no gene match: 3. CDR3 in amino acids: CSARLAGGPSYEQYF. CDR3 coding DNA: TGCAGTGCTCGACTAGCGGGAGGGCCCTCCTACGAGCAGTACTTC.